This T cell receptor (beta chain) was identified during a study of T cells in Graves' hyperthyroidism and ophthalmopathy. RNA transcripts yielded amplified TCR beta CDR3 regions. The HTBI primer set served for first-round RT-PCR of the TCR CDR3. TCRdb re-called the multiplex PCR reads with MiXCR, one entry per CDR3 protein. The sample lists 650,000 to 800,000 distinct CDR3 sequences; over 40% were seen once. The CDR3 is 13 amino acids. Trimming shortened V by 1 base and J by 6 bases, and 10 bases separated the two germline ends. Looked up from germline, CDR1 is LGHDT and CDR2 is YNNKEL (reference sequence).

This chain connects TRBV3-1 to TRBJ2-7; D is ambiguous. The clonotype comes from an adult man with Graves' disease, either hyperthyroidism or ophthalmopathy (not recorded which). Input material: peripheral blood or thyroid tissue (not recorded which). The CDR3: CASSQADRREQYF. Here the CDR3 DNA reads TGTGCCAGCAGCCAAGCGGACCGACGCGAGCAGTACTTC.